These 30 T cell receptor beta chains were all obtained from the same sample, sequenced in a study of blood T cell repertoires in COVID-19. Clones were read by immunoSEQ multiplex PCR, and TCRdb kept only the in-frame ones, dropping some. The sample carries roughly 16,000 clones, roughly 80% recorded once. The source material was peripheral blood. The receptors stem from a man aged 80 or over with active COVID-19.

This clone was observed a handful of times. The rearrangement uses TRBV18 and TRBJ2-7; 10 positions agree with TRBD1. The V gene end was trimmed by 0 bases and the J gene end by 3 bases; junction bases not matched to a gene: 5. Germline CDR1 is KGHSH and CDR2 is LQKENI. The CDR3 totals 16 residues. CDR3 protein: CASSPPRTGGLYEQYF. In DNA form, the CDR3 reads TGTGCCAGCTCACCACCCAGGACAGGGGGGCTCTACGAGCAGTACTTC.

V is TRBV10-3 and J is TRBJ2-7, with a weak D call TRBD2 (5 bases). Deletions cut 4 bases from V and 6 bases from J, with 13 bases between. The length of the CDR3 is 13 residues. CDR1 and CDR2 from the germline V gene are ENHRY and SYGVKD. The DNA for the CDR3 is TGTGCCATCAGTGGGAGGTTGGGGAGCGAGCAGTACTTC. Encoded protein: CAISGRLGSEQYF.

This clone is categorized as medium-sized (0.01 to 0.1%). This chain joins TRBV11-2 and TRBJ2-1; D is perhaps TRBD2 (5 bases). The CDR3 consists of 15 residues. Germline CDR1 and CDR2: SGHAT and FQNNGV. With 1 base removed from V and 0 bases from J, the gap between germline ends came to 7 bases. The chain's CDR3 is CASSLGGSSYNEQFF. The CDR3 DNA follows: TGTGCCAGCAGCTTAGGTGGGAGCTCCTACAATGAGCAGTTCTTC.

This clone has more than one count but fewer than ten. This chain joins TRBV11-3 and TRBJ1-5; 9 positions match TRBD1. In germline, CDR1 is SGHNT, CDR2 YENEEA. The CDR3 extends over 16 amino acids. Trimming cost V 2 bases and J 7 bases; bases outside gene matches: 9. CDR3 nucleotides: TGTGCCAGCAGCTTAAACGGGACAGGGTCAGGCCAGCCCCAGCATTTT. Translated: CASSLNGTGSGQPQHF.

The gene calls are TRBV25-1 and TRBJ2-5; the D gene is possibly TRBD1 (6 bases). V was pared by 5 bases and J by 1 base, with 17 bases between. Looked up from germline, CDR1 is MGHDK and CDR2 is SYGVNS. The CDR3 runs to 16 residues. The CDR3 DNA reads TGTGCCAGCAGTTGGACAAACAGGGTCCTCCAAGAGACCCAGTACTTC. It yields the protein CASSWTNRVLQETQYF. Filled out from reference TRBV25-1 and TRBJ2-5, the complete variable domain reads EADIYQTPRYLVIGTGKKITLECSQTMGHDKMYWYQQDPGMELHLIHYSYGVNSTEKGDLSSESTVSRIRTEHFPLTLESARPSHTSQYLCASSWTNRVLQETQYFGPGTRLLVL.

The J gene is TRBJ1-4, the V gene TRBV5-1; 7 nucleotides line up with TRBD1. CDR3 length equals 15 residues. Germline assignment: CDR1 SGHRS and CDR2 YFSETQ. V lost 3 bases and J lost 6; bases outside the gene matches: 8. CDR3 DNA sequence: TGCGCCAGCAGCTCCGGGACAGAGTTGTATGAAAAACTGTTTTTT. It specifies CASSSGTELYEKLFF.

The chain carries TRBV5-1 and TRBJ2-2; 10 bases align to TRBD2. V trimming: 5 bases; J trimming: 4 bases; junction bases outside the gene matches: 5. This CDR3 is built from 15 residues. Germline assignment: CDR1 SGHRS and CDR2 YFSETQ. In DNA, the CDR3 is TGCGCCAGCAGTGAAGTAGCGGGAGGCACCGGGGAGCTGTTTTTT. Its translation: CASSEVAGGTGELFF.

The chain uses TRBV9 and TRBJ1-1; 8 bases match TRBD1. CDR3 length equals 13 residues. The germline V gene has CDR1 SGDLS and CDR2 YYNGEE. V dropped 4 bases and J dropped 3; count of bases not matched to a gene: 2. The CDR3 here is CASSQQGDTEAFF. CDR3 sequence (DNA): TGTGCCAGCAGCCAACAGGGGGACACTGAAGCTTTCTTT.

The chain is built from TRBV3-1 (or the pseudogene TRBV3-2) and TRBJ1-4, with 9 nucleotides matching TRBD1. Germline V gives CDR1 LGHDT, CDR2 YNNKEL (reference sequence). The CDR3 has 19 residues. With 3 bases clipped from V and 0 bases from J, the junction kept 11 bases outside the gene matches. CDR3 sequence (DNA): TGTGCCAGCAGCCACCCTCCGAGGACAGGGGCGTCAACTAATGAAAAACTGTTTTTT. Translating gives CASSHPPRTGASTNEKLFF.

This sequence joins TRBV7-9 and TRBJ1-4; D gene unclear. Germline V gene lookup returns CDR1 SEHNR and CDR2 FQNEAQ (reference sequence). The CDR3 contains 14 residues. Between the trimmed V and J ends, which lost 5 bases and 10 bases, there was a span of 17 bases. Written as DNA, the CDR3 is TGTGCCAGCAGCGTGACACTTGAAGGTGCAAAACTGTTTTTT. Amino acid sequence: CASSVTLEGAKLFF.

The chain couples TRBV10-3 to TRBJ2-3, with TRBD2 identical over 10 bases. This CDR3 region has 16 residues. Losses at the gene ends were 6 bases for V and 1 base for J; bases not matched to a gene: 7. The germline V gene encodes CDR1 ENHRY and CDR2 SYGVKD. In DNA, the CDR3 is TGTGCCATCAGCACCGGGACTAGCGACGGCACAGATACGCAGTATTTT. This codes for CAISTGTSDGTDTQYF.

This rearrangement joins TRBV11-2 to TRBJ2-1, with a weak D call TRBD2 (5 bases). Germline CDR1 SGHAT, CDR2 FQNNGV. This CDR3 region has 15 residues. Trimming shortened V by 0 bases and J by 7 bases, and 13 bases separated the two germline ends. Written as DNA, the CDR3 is TGTGCCAGCAGCTTAGATGTCGGGGTCGGTAATGAGCAGTTCTTC. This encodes CASSLDVGVGNEQFF.

The CDR3 is CASSPTGGNQPQHF. The DNA of the CDR3 is TGTGCCAGCAGCCCCACAGGGGGCAATCAGCCCCAGCATTTT. V and J are TRBV6-5 and TRBJ1-5; 7 bases are shared with TRBD1. The CDR3 contains 14 residues. V trimming: 6 bases; J trimming: 2 bases; junction bases outside the gene matches: 4. The germline gives CDR1 MNHEY, CDR2 SVGAGI.

The DNA for the CDR3 is TGCGCCAGCAGCCTAAGGAGGTCAACCGCCGAGCAGTACTTC. This encodes CASSLRRSTAEQYF. V and J are TRBV4-1 and TRBJ2-7; a possible D gene is TRBD2 (5 bases). Germline-derived CDR1 and CDR2 are MGHRA and YSYEKL. Trimming removed 4 bases at V and 6 bases at J, with 16 bases between. CDR3 length equals 14 residues.

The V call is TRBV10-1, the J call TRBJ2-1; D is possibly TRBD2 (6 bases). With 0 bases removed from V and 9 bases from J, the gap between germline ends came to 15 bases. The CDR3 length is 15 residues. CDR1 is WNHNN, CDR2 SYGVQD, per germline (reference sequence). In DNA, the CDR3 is TGCGCCAGCAGTGAGTCGGCGGGATGGGGAAGTGAGCAGTTCTTC. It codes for CASSESAGWGSEQFF.

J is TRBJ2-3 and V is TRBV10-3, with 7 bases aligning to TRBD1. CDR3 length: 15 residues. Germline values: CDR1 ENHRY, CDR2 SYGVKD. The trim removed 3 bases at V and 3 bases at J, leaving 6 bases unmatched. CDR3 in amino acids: CAISDGTVLTDTQYF. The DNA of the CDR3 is TGTGCCATCAGTGATGGGACAGTGCTTACAGATACGCAGTATTTT.

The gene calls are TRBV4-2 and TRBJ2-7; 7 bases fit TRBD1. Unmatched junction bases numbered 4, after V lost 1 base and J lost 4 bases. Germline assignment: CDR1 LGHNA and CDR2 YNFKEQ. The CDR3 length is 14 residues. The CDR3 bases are TGTGCCAGCAGCCAAGGTTGGGACAGTTACGAGCAGTACTTC. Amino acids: CASSQGWDSYEQYF.

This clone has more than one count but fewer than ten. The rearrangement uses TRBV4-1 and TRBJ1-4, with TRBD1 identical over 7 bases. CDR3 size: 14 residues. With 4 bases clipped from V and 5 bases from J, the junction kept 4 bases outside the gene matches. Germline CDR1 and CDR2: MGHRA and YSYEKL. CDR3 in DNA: TGCGCCAGCAGCCCACAACAGGGGAATGAAAAACTGTTTTTT. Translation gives CASSPQQGNEKLFF.

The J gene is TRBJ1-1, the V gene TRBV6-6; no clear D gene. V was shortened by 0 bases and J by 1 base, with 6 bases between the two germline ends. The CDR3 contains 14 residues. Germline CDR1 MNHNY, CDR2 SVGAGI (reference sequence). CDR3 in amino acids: CASSYSPGNTEAFF. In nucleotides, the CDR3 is TGTGCCAGCAGTTACTCGCCAGGGAACACTGAAGCTTTCTTT.

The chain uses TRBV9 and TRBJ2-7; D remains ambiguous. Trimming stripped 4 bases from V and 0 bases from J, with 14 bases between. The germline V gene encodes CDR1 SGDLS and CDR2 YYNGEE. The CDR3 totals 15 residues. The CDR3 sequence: CASSLSDFSSYEQYF. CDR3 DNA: TGTGCCAGCAGCCTTAGTGACTTTAGCTCCTACGAGCAGTACTTC.

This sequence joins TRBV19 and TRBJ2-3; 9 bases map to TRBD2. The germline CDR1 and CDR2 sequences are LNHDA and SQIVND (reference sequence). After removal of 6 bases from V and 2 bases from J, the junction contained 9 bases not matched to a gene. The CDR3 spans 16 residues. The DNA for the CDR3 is TGTGCCAGTAGCTCGGGACTAGCTCGTTACACAGATACGCAGTATTTT. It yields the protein CASSSGLARYTDTQYF.

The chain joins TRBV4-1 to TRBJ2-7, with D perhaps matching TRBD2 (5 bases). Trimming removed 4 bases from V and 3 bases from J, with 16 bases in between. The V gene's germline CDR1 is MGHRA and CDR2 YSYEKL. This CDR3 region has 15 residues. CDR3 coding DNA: TGCGCCAGCAGCCTAAGAGGCGAGAGGGACTACGAGCAGTACTTC. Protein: CASSLRGERDYEQYF.

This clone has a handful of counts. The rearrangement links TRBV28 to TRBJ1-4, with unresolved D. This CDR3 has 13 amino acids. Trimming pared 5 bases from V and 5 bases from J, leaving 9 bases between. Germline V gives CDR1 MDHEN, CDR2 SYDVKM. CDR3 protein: CASSQGGNEKLFF. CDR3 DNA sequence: TGTGCCAGCAGTCAAGGCGGGAATGAAAAACTGTTTTTT.

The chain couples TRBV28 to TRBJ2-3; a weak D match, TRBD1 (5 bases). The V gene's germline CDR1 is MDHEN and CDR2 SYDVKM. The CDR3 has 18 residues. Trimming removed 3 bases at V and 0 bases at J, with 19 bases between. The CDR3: CASSFSPTDLSSTDTQYF. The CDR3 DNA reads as TGTGCCAGCAGTTTCTCCCCGACAGACCTTTCTAGCACAGATACGCAGTATTTT. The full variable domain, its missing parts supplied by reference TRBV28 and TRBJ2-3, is DVKVTQSSRYLVKRTGEKVFLECVQDMDHENMFWYRQDPGLGLRLIYFSYDVKMKEKGDIPEGYSVSREKKERFSLILESASTNQTSMYLCASSFSPTDLSSTDTQYFGPGTRLTVL.

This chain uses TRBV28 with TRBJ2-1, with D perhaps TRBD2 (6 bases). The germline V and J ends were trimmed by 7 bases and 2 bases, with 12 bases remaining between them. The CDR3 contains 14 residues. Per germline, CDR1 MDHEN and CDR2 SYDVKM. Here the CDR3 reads CASKGGGTYNEQFF. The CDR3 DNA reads TGTGCCAGCAAGGGAGGCGGGACCTACAATGAGCAGTTCTTC.

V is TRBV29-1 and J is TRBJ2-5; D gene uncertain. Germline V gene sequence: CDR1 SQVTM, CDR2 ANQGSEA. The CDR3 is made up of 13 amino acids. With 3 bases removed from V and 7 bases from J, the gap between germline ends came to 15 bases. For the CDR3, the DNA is TGCAGCGTTGACGGCCCGAGGTTAGGGACCCAGTACTTC. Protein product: CSVDGPRLGTQYF.

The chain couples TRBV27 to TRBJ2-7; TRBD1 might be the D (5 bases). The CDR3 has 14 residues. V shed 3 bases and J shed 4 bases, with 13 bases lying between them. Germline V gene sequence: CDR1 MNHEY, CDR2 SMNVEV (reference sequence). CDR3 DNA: TGTGCCAGCAGTTTTTCAGGGCCAGCGTACGAGCAGTACTTC. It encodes CASSFSGPAYEQYF.

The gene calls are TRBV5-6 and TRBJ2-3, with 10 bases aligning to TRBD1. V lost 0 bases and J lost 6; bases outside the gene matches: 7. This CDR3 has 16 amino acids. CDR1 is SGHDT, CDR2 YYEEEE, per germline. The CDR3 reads CASSLEVTGGVDTQYF. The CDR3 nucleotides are TGTGCCAGCAGCTTGGAGGTGACAGGGGGCGTGGATACGCAGTATTTT.

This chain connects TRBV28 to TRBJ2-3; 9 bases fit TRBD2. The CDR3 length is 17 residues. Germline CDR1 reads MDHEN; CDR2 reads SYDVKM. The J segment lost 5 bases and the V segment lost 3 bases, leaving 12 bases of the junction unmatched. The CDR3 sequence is CASSFPAGGRAGDTQYF. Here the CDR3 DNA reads TGTGCCAGCAGTTTCCCCGCGGGGGGGAGGGCCGGAGATACGCAGTATTTT.

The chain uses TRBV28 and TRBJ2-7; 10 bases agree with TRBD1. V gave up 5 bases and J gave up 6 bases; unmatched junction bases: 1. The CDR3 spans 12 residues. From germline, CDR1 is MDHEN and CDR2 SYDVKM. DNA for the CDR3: TGTGCCAGCAGTAGGGACAGGGGCGAGCAGTACTTC. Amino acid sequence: CASSRDRGEQYF.